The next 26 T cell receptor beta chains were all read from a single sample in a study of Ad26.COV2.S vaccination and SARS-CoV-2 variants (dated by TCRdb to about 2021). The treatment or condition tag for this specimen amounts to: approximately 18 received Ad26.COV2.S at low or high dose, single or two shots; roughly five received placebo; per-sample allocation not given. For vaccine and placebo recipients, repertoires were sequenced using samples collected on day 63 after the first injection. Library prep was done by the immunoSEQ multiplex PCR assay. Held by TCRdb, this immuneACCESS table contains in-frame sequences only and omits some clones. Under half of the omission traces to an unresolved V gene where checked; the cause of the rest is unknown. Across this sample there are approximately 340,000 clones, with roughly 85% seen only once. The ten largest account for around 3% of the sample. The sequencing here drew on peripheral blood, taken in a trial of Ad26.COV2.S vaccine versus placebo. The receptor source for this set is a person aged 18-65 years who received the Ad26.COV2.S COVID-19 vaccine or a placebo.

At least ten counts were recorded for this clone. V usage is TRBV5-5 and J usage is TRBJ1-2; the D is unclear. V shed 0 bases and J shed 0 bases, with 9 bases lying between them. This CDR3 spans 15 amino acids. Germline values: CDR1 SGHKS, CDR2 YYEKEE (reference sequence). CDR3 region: CASSLGLTANYGYTF. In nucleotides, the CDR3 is TGTGCCAGCAGCTTGGGGCTTACGGCTAACTATGGCTACACCTTC.

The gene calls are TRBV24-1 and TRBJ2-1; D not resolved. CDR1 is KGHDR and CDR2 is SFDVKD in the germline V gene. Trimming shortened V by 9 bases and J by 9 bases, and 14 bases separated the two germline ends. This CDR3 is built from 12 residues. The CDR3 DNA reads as TGTGCCACCTCGTCTACCCACGGTGAGCAGTTCTTC. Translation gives CATSSTHGEQFF.

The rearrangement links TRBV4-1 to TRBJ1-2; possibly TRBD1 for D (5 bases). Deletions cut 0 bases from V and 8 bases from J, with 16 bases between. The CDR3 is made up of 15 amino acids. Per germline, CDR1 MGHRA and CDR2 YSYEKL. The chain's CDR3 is CASSQDYTAGAGYTF. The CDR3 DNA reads TGCGCCAGCAGCCAAGATTATACAGCTGGGGCAGGCTACACCTTC.

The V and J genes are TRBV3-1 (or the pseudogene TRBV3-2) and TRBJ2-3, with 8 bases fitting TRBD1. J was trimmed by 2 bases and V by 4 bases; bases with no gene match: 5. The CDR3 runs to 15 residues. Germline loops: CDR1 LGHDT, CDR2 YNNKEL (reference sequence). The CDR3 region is CASSPRDRHTDTQYF. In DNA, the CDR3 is TGTGCCAGCAGCCCCCGGGACAGGCACACAGATACGCAGTATTTT.

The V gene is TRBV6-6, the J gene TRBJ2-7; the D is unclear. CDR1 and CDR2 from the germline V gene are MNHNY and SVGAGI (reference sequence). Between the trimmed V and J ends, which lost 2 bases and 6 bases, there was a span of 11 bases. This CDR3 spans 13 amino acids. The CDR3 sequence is CASSYPPGGEQYF. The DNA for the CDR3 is TGTGCCAGCAGTTACCCCCCCGGCGGCGAGCAGTACTTC.

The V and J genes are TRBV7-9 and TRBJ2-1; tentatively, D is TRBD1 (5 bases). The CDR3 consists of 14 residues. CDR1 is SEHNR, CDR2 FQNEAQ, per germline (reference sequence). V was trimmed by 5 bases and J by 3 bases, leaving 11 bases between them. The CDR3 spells CASSGHSGYNEQFF. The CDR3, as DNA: TGTGCCAGCAGCGGACACTCCGGCTACAATGAGCAGTTCTTC.

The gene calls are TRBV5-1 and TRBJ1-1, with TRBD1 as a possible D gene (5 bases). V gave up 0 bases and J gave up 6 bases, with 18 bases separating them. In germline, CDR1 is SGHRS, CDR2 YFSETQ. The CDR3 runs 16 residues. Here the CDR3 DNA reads TGCGCCAGCAGCTTGGGCACAGGACGTCCGGGCGCTGAAGCTTTCTTT. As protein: CASSLGTGRPGAEAFF.

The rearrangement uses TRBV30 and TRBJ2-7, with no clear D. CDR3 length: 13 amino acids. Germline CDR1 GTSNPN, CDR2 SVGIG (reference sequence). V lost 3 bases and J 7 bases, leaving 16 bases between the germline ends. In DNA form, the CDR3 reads TGTGCCTGGAGCAATCAACTGGGGTATGAGCAGTACTTC. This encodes CAWSNQLGYEQYF.

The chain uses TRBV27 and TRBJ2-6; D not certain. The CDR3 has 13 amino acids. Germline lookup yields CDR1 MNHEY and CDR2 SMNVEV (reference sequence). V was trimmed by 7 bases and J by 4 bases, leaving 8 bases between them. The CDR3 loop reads CASTRTGANVLTF. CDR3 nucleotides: TGTGCCAGCACGCGGACCGGGGCCAACGTCCTGACTTTC.

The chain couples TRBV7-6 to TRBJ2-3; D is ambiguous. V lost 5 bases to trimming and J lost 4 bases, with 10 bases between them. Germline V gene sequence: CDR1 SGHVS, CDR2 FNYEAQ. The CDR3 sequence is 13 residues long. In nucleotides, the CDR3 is TGTGCCAGCAGCGCCCTGATTGCAGATACGCAGTATTTT. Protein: CASSALIADTQYF.

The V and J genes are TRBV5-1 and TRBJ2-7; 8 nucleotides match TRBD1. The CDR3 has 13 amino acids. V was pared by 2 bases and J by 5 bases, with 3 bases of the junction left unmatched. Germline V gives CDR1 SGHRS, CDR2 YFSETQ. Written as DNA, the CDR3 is TGCGCCAGCAGCTTCCAGGGGGCGGACGAGCAGTACTTC. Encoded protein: CASSFQGADEQYF.

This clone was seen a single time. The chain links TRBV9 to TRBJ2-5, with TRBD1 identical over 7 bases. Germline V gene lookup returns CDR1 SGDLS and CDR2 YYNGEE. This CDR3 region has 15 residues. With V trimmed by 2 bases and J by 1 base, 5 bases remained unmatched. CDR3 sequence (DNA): TGTGCCAGCAGCGTTCACAGGGGACCCCAAGAGACCCAGTACTTC. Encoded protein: CASSVHRGPQETQYF.

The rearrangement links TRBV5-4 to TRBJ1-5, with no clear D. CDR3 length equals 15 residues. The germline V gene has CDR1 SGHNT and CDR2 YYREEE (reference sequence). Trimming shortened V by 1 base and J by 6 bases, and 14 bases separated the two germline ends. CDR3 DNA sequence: TGTGCCAGCAGCTTGAACCCAGGACCGGGTCAGCCCCAGCATTTT. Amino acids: CASSLNPGPGQPQHF.

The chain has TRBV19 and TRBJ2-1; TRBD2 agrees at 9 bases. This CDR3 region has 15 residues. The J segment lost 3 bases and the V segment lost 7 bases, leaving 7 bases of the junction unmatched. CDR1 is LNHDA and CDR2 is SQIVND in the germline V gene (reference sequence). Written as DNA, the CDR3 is TGTGCCAGTATTAATAGCGGGAGCCACTACAATGAGCAGTTCTTC. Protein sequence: CASINSGSHYNEQFF.

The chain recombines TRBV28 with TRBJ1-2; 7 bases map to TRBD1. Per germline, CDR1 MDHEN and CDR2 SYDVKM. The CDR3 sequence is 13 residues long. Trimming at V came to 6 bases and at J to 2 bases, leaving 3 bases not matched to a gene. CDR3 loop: CASRQDRNYGYTF. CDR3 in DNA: TGTGCCAGCAGGCAGGACAGGAACTATGGCTACACCTTC.

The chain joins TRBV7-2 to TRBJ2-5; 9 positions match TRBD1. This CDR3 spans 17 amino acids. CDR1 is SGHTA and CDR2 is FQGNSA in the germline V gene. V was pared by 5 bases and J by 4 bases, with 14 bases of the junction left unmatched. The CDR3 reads CASSSRDRDLSGETQYF. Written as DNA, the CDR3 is TGTGCCAGCAGCAGCCGGGACAGGGATTTGAGTGGAGAGACCCAGTACTTC.

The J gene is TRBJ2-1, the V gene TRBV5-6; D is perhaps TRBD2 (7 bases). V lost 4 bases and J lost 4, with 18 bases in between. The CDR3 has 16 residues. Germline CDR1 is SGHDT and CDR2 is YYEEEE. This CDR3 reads CASSPGGGGVYNEQFF. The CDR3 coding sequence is TGTGCCAGCAGCCCAGGAGGGGGGGGCGTGTACAATGAGCAGTTCTTC.

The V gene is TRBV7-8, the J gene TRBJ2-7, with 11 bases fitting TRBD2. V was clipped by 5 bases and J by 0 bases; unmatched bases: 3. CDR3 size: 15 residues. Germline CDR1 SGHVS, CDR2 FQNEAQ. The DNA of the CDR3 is TGTGCCAGCAGCCAGACTAGCGGGACCTCCTACGAGCAGTACTTC. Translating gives CASSQTSGTSYEQYF. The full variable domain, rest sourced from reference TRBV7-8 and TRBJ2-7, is GAGVSQSPRYKVAKRGQDVALRCDPISGHVSLFWYQQALGQGPEFLTYFQNEAQLDKSGLPSDRFFAERPEGSVSTLKIQRTQQEDSAVYLCASSQTSGTSYEQYFGPGTRLTVT.

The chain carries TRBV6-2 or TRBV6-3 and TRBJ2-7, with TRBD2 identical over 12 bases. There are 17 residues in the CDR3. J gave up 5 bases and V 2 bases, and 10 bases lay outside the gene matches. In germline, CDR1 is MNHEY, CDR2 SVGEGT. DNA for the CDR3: TGTGCCAGCAGTTACCCCCGACTAGCGGGAGTGTTGAACGAGCAGTACTTC. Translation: CASSYPRLAGVLNEQYF.

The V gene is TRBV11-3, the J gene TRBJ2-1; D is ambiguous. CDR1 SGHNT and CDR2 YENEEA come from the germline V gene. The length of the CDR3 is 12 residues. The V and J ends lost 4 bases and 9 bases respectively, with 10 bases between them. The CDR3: CASSYTDREQFF. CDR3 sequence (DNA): TGTGCCAGCAGCTACACGGACCGTGAGCAGTTCTTC.

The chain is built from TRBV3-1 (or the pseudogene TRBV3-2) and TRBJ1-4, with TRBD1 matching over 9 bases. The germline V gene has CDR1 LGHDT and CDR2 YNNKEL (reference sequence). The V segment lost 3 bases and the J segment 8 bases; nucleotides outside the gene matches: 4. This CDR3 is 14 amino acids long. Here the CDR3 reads CASSQGQGREKLFF. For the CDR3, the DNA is TGTGCCAGCAGCCAGGGACAGGGACGGGAAAAACTGTTTTTT.

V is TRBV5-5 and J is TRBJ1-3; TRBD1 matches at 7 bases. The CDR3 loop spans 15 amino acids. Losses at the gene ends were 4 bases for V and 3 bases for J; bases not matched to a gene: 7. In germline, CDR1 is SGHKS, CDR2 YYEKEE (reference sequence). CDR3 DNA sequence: TGTGCCAGCAGCCGGGACAGCGCCTTTGGAAACACCATATATTTT. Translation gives CASSRDSAFGNTIYF.

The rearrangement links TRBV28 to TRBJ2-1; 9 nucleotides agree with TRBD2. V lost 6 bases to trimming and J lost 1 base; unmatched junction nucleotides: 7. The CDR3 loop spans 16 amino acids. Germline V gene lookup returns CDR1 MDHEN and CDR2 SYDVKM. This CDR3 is CASSPSSGRSYNEQFF. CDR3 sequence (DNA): TGTGCCAGCAGCCCTAGTAGCGGGAGATCCTACAATGAGCAGTTCTTC.

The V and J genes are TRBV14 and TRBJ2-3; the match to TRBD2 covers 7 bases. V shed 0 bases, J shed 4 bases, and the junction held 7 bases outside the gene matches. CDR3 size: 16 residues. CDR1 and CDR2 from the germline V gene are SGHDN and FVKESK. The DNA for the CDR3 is TGTGCCAGCAGCCAAGAGGCGGGAGTTTGGGCAGATACGCAGTATTTT. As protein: CASSQEAGVWADTQYF.

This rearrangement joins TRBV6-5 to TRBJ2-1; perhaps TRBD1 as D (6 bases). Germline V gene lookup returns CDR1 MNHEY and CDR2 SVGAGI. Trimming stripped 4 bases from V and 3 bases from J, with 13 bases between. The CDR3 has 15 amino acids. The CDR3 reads CASSSQQGFYNEQFF. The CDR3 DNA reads TGTGCCAGCAGTTCCCAACAGGGCTTCTACAATGAGCAGTTCTTC.

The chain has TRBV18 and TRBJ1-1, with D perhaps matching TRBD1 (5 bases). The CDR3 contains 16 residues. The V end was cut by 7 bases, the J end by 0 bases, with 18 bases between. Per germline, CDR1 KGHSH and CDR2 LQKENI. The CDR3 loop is CASYPGTQMLNTEAFF. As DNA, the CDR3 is TGTGCCAGCTACCCCGGGACTCAAATGCTGAACACTGAAGCTTTCTTT.